Listed below are T cell receptor beta chains from one sample, sequenced in a study of T cell responses to AZD1222 COVID-19 vaccine. Assay used: immunoSEQ multiplex PCR; TCRdb lists only in-frame clones, some missing. The data contain 100,000 to 150,000 clones, 89% of them singletons. The sample was peripheral blood, taken on day 0 of AZD1222 vaccination. These receptor sequences come from an adult in good health. Each CDR3 is given with its conserved first and last residue. The order of the fields is J gene, D gene, clone size, V gene, CDR3 DNA, CDR3 protein. A D gene is named only where the DNA matches it firmly. Some rows have no size entry. The others give once, few or many, or a class for an expanded clone.

j_call: TRBJ1-4
d_call: TRBD1
clone_size: -
v_call: TRBV30
cdr3_nt: TGTGCCTGGAGTGTAGTATTTCTCCAGGGGGATAATGAAAAACTGTTTTTT
cdr3_aa: CAWSVVFLQGDNEKLFF

j_call: TRBJ1-2
d_call: -
clone_size: -
v_call: TRBV5-1
cdr3_nt: TGCGCCAGCAGCTTGGCAAGGGGCTATGGCTACACCTTC
cdr3_aa: CASSLARGYGYTF

j_call: TRBJ2-7
d_call: -
clone_size: -
v_call: TRBV28
cdr3_nt: TGTGCCAGCAGTTTAGGCGGTCTTCCCTACGAGCAGTACTTC
cdr3_aa: CASSLGGLPYEQYF

j_call: TRBJ2-3
d_call: -
clone_size: -
v_call: TRBV7-9
cdr3_nt: TGTGCCAGCAGCGCAGCTGGGGCCAGGGTCGCAGATACGCAGTATTTT
cdr3_aa: CASSAAGARVADTQYF

j_call: TRBJ2-7
d_call: TRBD1
clone_size: -
v_call: TRBV15
cdr3_nt: TGTGCCACCAGTCCAAGGACAGGGGTCCCCCAGTTTAGATACGAGCAGTACTTC
cdr3_aa: CATSPRTGVPQFRYEQYF

j_call: TRBJ1-2
d_call: -
clone_size: -
v_call: TRBV18
cdr3_nt: TGTGCCAGCTCACCAATGGGGGGAAGTGGCTACACCTTC
cdr3_aa: CASSPMGGSGYTF

j_call: TRBJ1-6
d_call: -
clone_size: -
v_call: TRBV7-9
cdr3_nt: TGTGCCAGCAGCTTAGCGTTCCAGGGAGGGGATAATTCACCCCTCCACTTT
cdr3_aa: CASSLAFQGGDNSPLHF

j_call: TRBJ1-2
d_call: -
clone_size: -
v_call: TRBV6-5
cdr3_nt: TGTGCCAGCAGTTACTCGGGGGGCCTATATGGCTACACCTTC
cdr3_aa: CASSYSGGLYGYTF

j_call: TRBJ2-4
d_call: TRBD1
clone_size: -
v_call: TRBV3-1/TRBV3-2
cdr3_nt: TGTGCCAGCAGCCGCCGCAGCCCCGAAGGGGGCGCGGCCCTTCAGTACTTC
cdr3_aa: CASSRRSPEGGAALQYF

j_call: TRBJ2-5
d_call: TRBD1
clone_size: once
v_call: TRBV10-3
cdr3_nt: TGTGCCATCAACCCAAGCCGGGACAGGGGTGAGACCCAGTACTTC
cdr3_aa: CAINPSRDRGETQYF

j_call: TRBJ1-1
d_call: TRBD1
clone_size: -
v_call: TRBV9
cdr3_nt: TGTGCCAGCAGCCCCCACAGGGGGCGAGCCACTGAAGCTTTCTTT
cdr3_aa: CASSPHRGRATEAFF

j_call: TRBJ1-1
d_call: -
clone_size: -
v_call: TRBV28
cdr3_nt: TGTGCCAGCAGTTTAGGGGACGTCGGGGGACGGGCTTTCTTT
cdr3_aa: CASSLGDVGGRAFF

j_call: TRBJ1-5
d_call: TRBD1
clone_size: -
v_call: TRBV15
cdr3_nt: TGTGCCACCAGCAGAGGACAGGGCAGGGGGAATCAGCCCCAGCATTTT
cdr3_aa: CATSRGQGRGNQPQHF

j_call: TRBJ1-2
d_call: TRBD1
clone_size: -
v_call: TRBV6-2/TRBV6-3
cdr3_nt: TGTGCCAGCTGCCTAACGAAAGGGCGGACAGGGGACTATGGCTACACCTTC
cdr3_aa: CASCLTKGRTGDYGYTF

j_call: TRBJ2-5
d_call: -
clone_size: -
v_call: TRBV7-2
cdr3_nt: TGTGCCAGCAGCACGGGACCGTTCCAAGAGACCCAGTACTTC
cdr3_aa: CASSTGPFQETQYF

j_call: TRBJ2-7
d_call: TRBD1
clone_size: few
v_call: TRBV2
cdr3_nt: TGTGCCAGCATCCGGGACAGGGCCTACGAGCAGTACTTC
cdr3_aa: CASIRDRAYEQYF

j_call: TRBJ2-1
d_call: TRBD2
clone_size: -
v_call: TRBV5-1
cdr3_nt: TGCGCCAGCTGCCTCGGGGGGGCGGACAACAATGAGCAGTTCTTC
cdr3_aa: CASCLGGADNNEQFF

j_call: TRBJ2-5
d_call: -
clone_size: few
v_call: TRBV6-1
cdr3_nt: TGTGCCAGCAGTGAAGCGCACGGGGAGACCCAGTACTTC
cdr3_aa: CASSEAHGETQYF

j_call: TRBJ2-7
d_call: -
clone_size: once
v_call: TRBV2
cdr3_nt: TGTGCCAGCAGTACTAGCTTCTACGAGCAGTACTTC
cdr3_aa: CASSTSFYEQYF

j_call: TRBJ1-5
d_call: -
clone_size: few
v_call: TRBV19
cdr3_nt: TGTGCCAGTAGTCCGGGGCTCAATCAGCCCCAGCATTTT
cdr3_aa: CASSPGLNQPQHF

j_call: TRBJ1-1
d_call: TRBD1
clone_size: -
v_call: TRBV6-5
cdr3_nt: TGTGCCAGCACAGCCGGGACAGGGGGAAACGCTGAAGCTTTCTTT
cdr3_aa: CASTAGTGGNAEAFF

j_call: TRBJ2-4
d_call: -
clone_size: -
v_call: TRBV29-1
cdr3_nt: TGCAGCGTTGGGGGGGTCAAAAACATTCAGTACTTC
cdr3_aa: CSVGGVKNIQYF

j_call: TRBJ2-7
d_call: TRBD2
clone_size: -
v_call: TRBV27
cdr3_nt: TGTGCCAGCAGTACCCGACTAGCGGGATTTTACGAGCAGTACTTC
cdr3_aa: CASSTRLAGFYEQYF

j_call: TRBJ2-7
d_call: -
clone_size: -
v_call: TRBV7-2
cdr3_nt: TGTGCCAGCAGCCTCGGACCAATCCTCTACGAGCAGTACTTC
cdr3_aa: CASSLGPILYEQYF

j_call: TRBJ2-1
d_call: TRBD2
clone_size: once
v_call: TRBV11-3
cdr3_nt: TGTGCCAGCAGCTCTCGCGGGAGTACCTACAATGAGCAGTTCTTC
cdr3_aa: CASSSRGSTYNEQFF

j_call: TRBJ2-7
d_call: -
clone_size: once
v_call: TRBV12-5
cdr3_nt: TGTGCTAGTGGTTTACGGTACCCGCTACGACAGGCCGGTTCCTACGAGCAGTACTTC
cdr3_aa: CASGLRYPLRQAGSYEQYF

j_call: TRBJ1-1
d_call: -
clone_size: -
v_call: TRBV6-5
cdr3_nt: TGTGCCAGCACTTTACGGGGGGAGTACACTGAAGCTTTCTTT
cdr3_aa: CASTLRGEYTEAFF

j_call: TRBJ2-1
d_call: -
clone_size: -
v_call: TRBV4-1
cdr3_nt: TGCGCCAGCAGCCCTTCGCCGGGGACAGCGCGGGGAGAGCAGTTCTTC
cdr3_aa: CASSPSPGTARGEQFF

j_call: TRBJ2-7
d_call: TRBD2
clone_size: -
v_call: TRBV27
cdr3_nt: TGTGCCAGCAGTTTATCCCTAGCGGGAGCAGTCTACGAGCAGTACTTC
cdr3_aa: CASSLSLAGAVYEQYF

j_call: TRBJ2-7
d_call: -
clone_size: -
v_call: TRBV3-1/TRBV3-2
cdr3_nt: TGTGCCAGCAGCCAAGGCTCCTACGAGCAGTACTTC
cdr3_aa: CASSQGSYEQYF

j_call: TRBJ2-3
d_call: -
clone_size: -
v_call: TRBV2
cdr3_nt: TGTGCCAGCAGTGAACGGGTTAGCACAGATACGCAGTATTTT
cdr3_aa: CASSERVSTDTQYF

j_call: TRBJ2-1
d_call: -
clone_size: -
v_call: TRBV6-1
cdr3_nt: TGTGCCAGCAGTGAAGCGGGGGCGGCCTACAATGAGCAGTTCTTC
cdr3_aa: CASSEAGAAYNEQFF

j_call: TRBJ1-4
d_call: -
clone_size: -
v_call: TRBV24-1
cdr3_nt: TGTGCCACCAGTGACCCGGGACGGACTAAAAATGAAAAACTGTTTTTT
cdr3_aa: CATSDPGRTKNEKLFF

j_call: TRBJ2-1
d_call: -
clone_size: once
v_call: TRBV7-2
cdr3_nt: TGTGCCAGCAGCCTGGGACCGGGATCGAACAATGAGCAGTTCTTC
cdr3_aa: CASSLGPGSNNEQFF